Included here is one T cell receptor beta chain sequence, with context. The record originates from a study of blood T cell repertoires in COVID-19. Study-wide background: Samples representing acute and convalescent COVID-19 were sourced from the United States, Italy and Spain. T cells, B-cell-depleted T cells, or PBMCs supplied cDNA or gDNA.

Original processing notes: By means of reference gene primer amplification, nucleated cell counts were estimated. The assay was immunoSEQ multiplex PCR, and TCRdb's table has in-frame clones only and misses some. Clone size and V and J calls were adopted from that table, with D and trimming inferred from the DNA. This sample has over 250,000 clones; 85% occur once, and the top ten carry about an eighth. Sequencing input: peripheral blood. The receptor was isolated from a human donor in a cohort sampled during active COVID-19.

CDR3 DNA sequence: TGTGCCAGCACCCAATCTCCACAGGGTTCCTACGAGCAGTACTTC. It encodes CASTQSPQGSYEQYF. V usage is TRBV6-6 and J usage is TRBJ2-7, with D perhaps matching TRBD1 (6 bases). This CDR3 spans 15 amino acids. V dropped 7 bases and J dropped 1 base, with 17 bases sitting between them. Germline CDR1 reads MNHNY; CDR2 reads SVGAGI (reference sequence).